These 10 T cell receptor beta chains originate from one sample sequenced in a study of cytomegalovirus exposure and HLA in healthy donors. Researchers ran the PCR with 60 Vbeta and 13 Jbeta primers. Measured with immunoSEQ multiplex PCR; TCRdb has only the in-frame clones, and not every one. Altogether 55,000 to 80,000 clones are present, over 75% being singletons, with the ten largest covering about 11%. Input material: PBMCs. These receptor sequences come from a female donor in good health and CMV-seronegative.

The CDR3 nucleotides read TGTGCCAGCAGTCTAGCGGGGGGCACAGATACGCAGTATTTT. The encoded protein is CASSLAGGTDTQYF. V is TRBV6-4 and J is TRBJ2-3; 10 bases map to TRBD2. Trimming removed 5 bases from V and 1 base from J; junction bases left unmatched: 0. CDR1 MRHNA and CDR2 SNTAGT come from the germline V gene. The CDR3 length is 14 residues.

The genes are TRBV4-2 and TRBJ2-7, with 9 bases that match TRBD1. The CDR3 loop spans 16 amino acids. Germline CDR1 reads LGHNA; CDR2 reads YNFKEQ. Unmatched junction bases numbered 8, after V lost 3 bases and J lost 2 bases. The CDR3 loop is CASSHDPGQGTYEQYF. In DNA form, the CDR3 reads TGTGCCAGCAGCCACGACCCGGGACAGGGCACCTACGAGCAGTACTTC.

The chain has TRBV6-6 and TRBJ1-5; D is unresolved. Trimming took 10 bases from V and 3 from J, leaving 13 bases between them. The CDR3 is 13 amino acids. Per the germline V gene, CDR1 is MNHNY and CDR2 is SVGAGI (reference sequence). The CDR3 coding sequence is TGTGCCACCCGACTCGATGCCAATCAGCCCCAGCATTTT. Translation: CATRLDANQPQHF.

The chain has TRBV9 and TRBJ2-1; the D gene is possibly TRBD1 (5 bases). Germline-derived CDR1 and CDR2 are SGDLS and YYNGEE. V lost 3 bases and J lost 8, with 18 bases in between. This CDR3 spans 15 amino acids. The CDR3: CASSAQGSPVDEQFF. The CDR3 DNA sequence: TGTGCCAGCAGCGCCCAGGGAAGTCCGGTCGATGAGCAGTTCTTC.

In this sample, this clone turned up a few times. The chain is built from TRBV6-1 and TRBJ1-3, with D hard to call. The CDR3 has 16 amino acids. V shed 2 bases and J shed 4 bases, with 15 bases lying between them. The germline V gene has CDR1 MNHNS and CDR2 SASEGT. The CDR3 coding sequence is TGTGCCAGCAGTGAACCCGGGAAGGGTGGAGGAAACACCATATATTTT. It yields the protein CASSEPGKGGGNTIYF.

This clone has only a few counts. This rearrangement joins TRBV5-4 to TRBJ2-3, with D maybe TRBD1 (6 bases). The germline V and J ends were trimmed by 5 bases and 5 bases, with 15 bases remaining between them. CDR3 length: 14 residues. Per the germline V gene, CDR1 is SGHNT and CDR2 is YYREEE (reference sequence). The CDR3 DNA is TGTGCCAGCAGTCCCTGGCAGGGACAAGATACGCAGTATTTT. Translating it yields CASSPWQGQDTQYF.

This chain connects TRBV28 to TRBJ2-5; perhaps TRBD1 as D (6 bases). This CDR3 comprises 15 residues. The germline V and J ends were trimmed by 5 bases and 2 bases, with 15 bases remaining between them. Germline V gene lookup returns CDR1 MDHEN and CDR2 SYDVKM. Written as DNA, the CDR3 is TGTGCCAGCAGTCCACTTACAGGGCTACAAGAGACCCAGTACTTC. It encodes CASSPLTGLQETQYF. Full variable domain (outside the CDR3, taken from reference TRBV28 and TRBJ2-5): DVKVTQSSRYLVKRTGEKVFLECVQDMDHENMFWYRQDPGLGLRLIYFSYDVKMKEKGDIPEGYSVSREKKERFSLILESASTNQTSMYLCASSPLTGLQETQYFGPGTRLLVL.

The V gene is TRBV5-4, the J gene TRBJ2-5; 9 bases map to TRBD1. The J call may be faulty, since TRBJ2-7 better matches the DNA end. CDR3 length equals 14 residues. The germline V gene encodes CDR1 SGHNT and CDR2 YYREEE (reference sequence). The CDR3 DNA reads TGTGCCAGCAGCTGGGACAGGGTAACAGGCGAGCAGTACTTC. Translation: CASSWDRVTGEQYF.

The gene calls are TRBV7-9 and TRBJ1-6; D may be TRBD1 (6 bases). The germline CDR1 and CDR2 sequences are SEHNR and FQNEAQ (reference sequence). Trimming stripped 5 bases from V and 12 bases from J, with 11 bases between. CDR3 size: 12 residues. CDR3 in amino acids: CASSADSRPLHF. CDR3 bases: TGTGCCAGCAGCGCGGACAGCAGACCCCTCCACTTT. Variable domain in full (rest from reference TRBV7-9 and TRBJ1-6): DTGVSQNPRHKITKRGQNVTFRCDPISEHNRLYWYRQTLGQGPEFLTYFQNEAQLEKSRLLSDRFSAERPKGSFSTLEIQRTEQGDSAMYLCASSADSRPLHFGNGTRLTVT.

The rearrangement joins TRBV7-2 to TRBJ2-6; TRBD2 agrees at 8 bases. Germline CDR1 reads SGHTA; CDR2 reads FQGNSA. The CDR3 contains 17 residues. The J segment lost 4 bases and the V segment lost 2 bases, leaving 7 bases of the junction unmatched. For the CDR3, the DNA is TGTGCCAGCAGCTTACAGGGACTAGTAAGAGGGGCCAACGTCCTGACTTTC. It encodes CASSLQGLVRGANVLTF.